These 13 T cell receptor beta chains were sequenced from one sample in a study of blood T cell repertoires in COVID-19. Some clones are missing from TCRdb's copy, which holds only in-frame ones; the method was immunoSEQ multiplex PCR. The sample shows some 130,000 clones, more than 70% of them seen only once. Sequencing was carried out using peripheral blood. The receptors were sampled from a man in his fifties or sixties with acute or convalescent COVID-19.

The V gene is TRBV7-2, the J gene TRBJ1-1; D possibly corresponds to TRBD1 (6 bases). The CDR3 sequence is 17 residues long. V was cut by 4 bases and J by 1 base, with 19 bases left in between. In germline, CDR1 is SGHTA, CDR2 FQGNSA. The CDR3 sequence is CASSSTISGVGNTEAFF. Written as DNA, the CDR3 is TGTGCCAGCAGCTCCACCATCTCAGGGGTAGGGAACACTGAAGCTTTCTTT.

This chain joins TRBV28 and TRBJ1-5, with 7 bases identical to TRBD1. Trimming at V came to 8 bases and at J to 3 bases, leaving 10 bases not matched to a gene. Germline V lookup: CDR1 MDHEN, CDR2 SYDVKM. The CDR3 is 15 amino acids. CDR3 sequence: CASLLLDRHNQPQHF. CDR3 bases: TGTGCCAGCTTACTTCTGGACAGGCACAATCAGCCCCAGCATTTT. Full variable domain (rest looked up from reference TRBV28 and TRBJ1-5): DVKVTQSSRYLVKRTGEKVFLECVQDMDHENMFWYRQDPGLGLRLIYFSYDVKMKEKGDIPEGYSVSREKKERFSLILESASTNQTSMYLCASLLLDRHNQPQHFGDGTRLSIL.

The chain uses TRBV6-5 and TRBJ1-2; 8 nucleotides align to TRBD1. CDR1 and CDR2 from the germline V gene are MNHEY and SVGAGI. CDR3 size: 12 residues. Trimming at V came to 3 bases and at J to 7 bases, leaving 1 base not matched to a gene. Here the CDR3 reads CASSYQGAGYTF. CDR3 sequence (DNA): TGTGCCAGCAGTTATCAGGGGGCTGGCTACACCTTC.

The CDR3 DNA reads TGTGCCAGCAGCTTAGCGGGGGCGGCCCACATAAACTATGGCTACACCTTC. Its translation is CASSLAGAAHINYGYTF. The chain has TRBV7-9 and TRBJ1-2; tentative D call: TRBD1 (6 bases). Germline V gene sequence: CDR1 SEHNR, CDR2 FQNEAQ (reference sequence). V was pared by 0 bases and J by 2 bases, with 16 bases between. CDR3 length: 17 amino acids.

This sequence joins TRBV18 and TRBJ1-1; D is uncertain. The CDR3 spans 15 residues. The germline V gene encodes CDR1 KGHSH and CDR2 LQKENI. V was pared by 0 bases and J by 0 bases, with 8 bases between. CDR3: CASSPPRRVNTEAFF. For the CDR3, the DNA is TGTGCCAGCTCACCACCTCGCCGGGTGAACACTGAAGCTTTCTTT.

This clone was observed once. The chain links TRBV28 to TRBJ2-7; the match to TRBD2 covers 7 bases. The J segment lost 4 bases and the V segment lost 2 bases, leaving 5 bases of the junction unmatched. CDR3 length: 14 residues. Germline loops: CDR1 MDHEN, CDR2 SYDVKM. The CDR3 spells CASSLSGARYEQYF. The CDR3 bases are TGTGCCAGCAGTTTAAGCGGGGCTAGGTACGAGCAGTACTTC.

The chain recombines TRBV5-5 with TRBJ1-1; D perhaps matches TRBD1 (6 bases). The CDR3 loop spans 16 amino acids. Germline CDR1 and CDR2: SGHKS and YYEKEE (reference sequence). V was shortened by 1 base and J by 5 bases, with 18 bases between the two germline ends. The CDR3 sequence is CASSLSGGGVVTEAFF. Here the CDR3 DNA reads TGTGCCAGCAGCTTGTCGGGGGGCGGGGTAGTGACTGAAGCTTTCTTT.

This sequence joins TRBV21-1 and TRBJ1-2; no check of the table's D call, TRBD1, against the DNA was made. TRBV21-1 is an annotated pseudogene. The CDR3 has 18 residues. The CDR3 reads CASSKQGAQVMSDYGYTF. DNA for the CDR3: TGTGCCAGCAGCAAACAGGGGGCGCAGGTAATGTCAGACTATGGCTACACCTTC.

This CDR3 is CASSLAPGRGTEAFF. CDR3 coding DNA: TGTGCCAGCAGCTTGGCCCCAGGGCGGGGGACTGAAGCTTTCTTT. The chain carries TRBV5-4 and TRBJ1-1; D might be TRBD1 (5 bases). The ends were cut back, 0 bases at V and 5 bases at J, with 14 bases in the middle. The CDR3 is 15 amino acids. Germline CDR1 is SGHNT and CDR2 is YYREEE (reference sequence).

The chain uses TRBV5-4 and TRBJ1-5; D not certain. The CDR3 sequence is 13 residues long. Trimming took 4 bases from V and 9 from J, leaving 14 bases between them. Germline V gene data show CDR1 as SGHNT and CDR2 as YYREEE (reference sequence). CDR3 DNA: TGTGCCAGCAGCGGTGACGGGAGGCCGCCCCAGCATTTT. This codes for CASSGDGRPPQHF.

This clone was counted between two and nine times. The J gene is TRBJ2-1, the V gene TRBV7-6; 10 bases agree with TRBD2. In germline, CDR1 is SGHVS, CDR2 FNYEAQ. The CDR3 extends over 15 amino acids. J was trimmed by 6 bases and V by 2 bases; bases with no gene match: 4. The CDR3 reads CASSLPWTSGNEQFF. Here the CDR3 DNA reads TGTGCCAGCAGCTTACCTTGGACTAGCGGCAATGAGCAGTTCTTC.

The rearrangement links TRBV7-2 to TRBJ2-7; 9 nucleotides match TRBD2. V shed 4 bases and J 2 bases; nucleotides not matched to a gene: 3. The CDR3 has 14 amino acids. The germline CDR1 and CDR2 sequences are SGHTA and FQGNSA. This CDR3 is CASSSQREAYEQYF. CDR3 nucleotides: TGTGCCAGCAGCTCGCAGCGGGAGGCCTACGAGCAGTACTTC.

The chain couples TRBV5-4 to TRBJ1-2; D not resolved. Germline V gene sequence: CDR1 SGHNT, CDR2 YYREEE (reference sequence). Trimming removed 6 bases from V and 0 bases from J, with 9 bases in between. The CDR3 spans 13 residues. Here the CDR3 reads CASKQHANYGYTF. DNA for the CDR3: TGTGCCAGCAAACAACACGCTAACTATGGCTACACCTTC.